This is a list of T cell receptor beta chains from one sample in a study of cytomegalovirus exposure and HLA in healthy donors. Here immunoSEQ multiplex PCR was the method, and the copy in TCRdb shows in-frame clones only, minus some. The sample consists of about 40,000 clones, almost 70% of them appearing once. The sequenced sample was PBMCs. Every receptor here comes from a man aged 40-50 years in good health and CMV-seronegative. CDR3s include the opening cysteine and the closing phenylalanine or tryptophan. Each record gives: CDR3 DNA, CDR3 protein, V gene, clone size, J gene, D gene. The D gene is left open where the match is weak. Clone size is shown for a subset of rows, as once, few, many or a class of expanded clone.

CDR3nt: TGTGCCAGCAGCTTACAGCGGGGGGATTACAATGAGCAGTTCTTC
CDR3aa: CASSLQRGDYNEQFF
v_gene: TRBV7-6
abundance: NA
j_gene: TRBJ2-1
d_gene: TRBD2

CDR3nt: TGTGCCAGCAAGGAGGGCAGGGGGCTAGGAAATCAGCCCCAGCATTTT
CDR3aa: CASKEGRGLGNQPQHF
v_gene: TRBV2
abundance: NA
j_gene: TRBJ1-5
d_gene: TRBD1

CDR3nt: TGTGCCAGCAGCAGGGAAGGTCAGCCCCAGCATTTT
CDR3aa: CASSREGQPQHF
v_gene: TRBV2
abundance: NA
j_gene: TRBJ1-5
d_gene: NA

CDR3nt: TGTGCCAGCAGCAAGACAGGACCTAACACTGAAGCTTTCTTT
CDR3aa: CASSKTGPNTEAFF
v_gene: TRBV6-5
abundance: few
j_gene: TRBJ1-1
d_gene: NA

CDR3nt: TGTGCCTGGAGTGTGTCCGGGGGTTCCTACAATGAGCAGTTCTTC
CDR3aa: CAWSVSGGSYNEQFF
v_gene: TRBV30
abundance: NA
j_gene: TRBJ2-1
d_gene: NA

CDR3nt: TGTGCCAGCTCCCTTCGGACAGGGAGGAACACTGAAGCTTTCTTT
CDR3aa: CASSLRTGRNTEAFF
v_gene: TRBV18
abundance: few
j_gene: TRBJ1-1
d_gene: TRBD1

CDR3nt: TGTGCCTGGAGTGGCCCCGGGACAGGGGAGGACGAGCAGTACTTC
CDR3aa: CAWSGPGTGEDEQYF
v_gene: TRBV30
abundance: NA
j_gene: TRBJ2-7
d_gene: TRBD1

CDR3nt: TGTGCCAGCAGTTTAGATCGGGGGATAAATTCACCCCTCCACTTT
CDR3aa: CASSLDRGINSPLHF
v_gene: TRBV28
abundance: few
j_gene: TRBJ1-6
d_gene: NA

CDR3nt: TGTGCCAGCAGCGAGAGCGGGGGGGCGTCAGAGACCCAGTACTTC
CDR3aa: CASSESGGASETQYF
v_gene: TRBV9
abundance: NA
j_gene: TRBJ2-5
d_gene: TRBD2

CDR3nt: TGTGCCAGCAGCTTAGATTGGAGTTCGCTCTATGGCTACACCTTC
CDR3aa: CASSLDWSSLYGYTF
v_gene: TRBV7-2
abundance: NA
j_gene: TRBJ1-2
d_gene: NA

CDR3nt: TGTGCCAGCAGCCCACCCGGGTACAATCAGCCCCAGCATTTT
CDR3aa: CASSPPGYNQPQHF
v_gene: TRBV7-9
abundance: once
j_gene: TRBJ1-5
d_gene: NA

CDR3nt: TGCAGCGTTGGGGGGGCCGGGGAGCTGTTTTTT
CDR3aa: CSVGGAGELFF
v_gene: TRBV29-1
abundance: few
j_gene: TRBJ2-2
d_gene: NA

CDR3nt: TGTGCCAGCAGCTCTCCCGGGACAGGGGACTCCTACGAGCAGTACTTC
CDR3aa: CASSSPGTGDSYEQYF
v_gene: TRBV5-4
abundance: NA
j_gene: TRBJ2-7
d_gene: TRBD1

CDR3nt: TGTGCCAGCAGTGAAGAGACAGCCGCCTCCTACGAGCAGTACTTC
CDR3aa: CASSEETAASYEQYF
v_gene: TRBV6-1
abundance: NA
j_gene: TRBJ2-7
d_gene: NA

CDR3nt: TGTGCCAGCAGCCCCGGGACAGGGGGATGGTCTGAAGCTTTCTTT
CDR3aa: CASSPGTGGWSEAFF
v_gene: TRBV5-6
abundance: NA
j_gene: TRBJ1-1
d_gene: TRBD1

CDR3nt: TGTGCCAGCAGCTCTAAAGCGGCAGGGGACGAGCAGTACTTC
CDR3aa: CASSSKAAGDEQYF
v_gene: TRBV5-4
abundance: NA
j_gene: TRBJ2-7
d_gene: NA

CDR3nt: TGTGCCAGCAGCCACTTCGTGGTGAGGAACACTGAAGCTTTCTTT
CDR3aa: CASSHFVVRNTEAFF
v_gene: TRBV13
abundance: NA
j_gene: TRBJ1-1
d_gene: NA

CDR3nt: TGTGCCAGCAGCCTCGAAAGGGGGAATTCACCCCTCCACTTT
CDR3aa: CASSLERGNSPLHF
v_gene: TRBV9
abundance: NA
j_gene: TRBJ1-6
d_gene: NA

CDR3nt: TGTGCCAGCAGCTCACAGGGTTACGAGCAGTTCTTC
CDR3aa: CASSSQGYEQFF
v_gene: TRBV7-9
abundance: NA
j_gene: TRBJ2-1
d_gene: NA

CDR3nt: TGTGCCAGCAGCTTACTAACAGGAGGGCGAGGAACTGAAGCTTTCTTT
CDR3aa: CASSLLTGGRGTEAFF
v_gene: TRBV7-9
abundance: NA
j_gene: TRBJ1-1
d_gene: NA

CDR3nt: TGTGCCAGCAGCCAAGGGTCAGAGCGGGGGGGCAATGAGCAGTTCTTC
CDR3aa: CASSQGSERGGNEQFF
v_gene: TRBV4-2
abundance: NA
j_gene: TRBJ2-1
d_gene: TRBD2

CDR3nt: TGCGCCAGCAGCCTCGGGACAGGGGTTGGTCAGCCCCAGCATTTT
CDR3aa: CASSLGTGVGQPQHF
v_gene: TRBV4-3
abundance: NA
j_gene: TRBJ1-5
d_gene: TRBD1